A selection of T cell receptor beta chains follows, all from one sample in a study of Tregs in tolerant kidney transplant recipients. Profiling relied on immunoSEQ multiplex PCR, and the TCRdb table lists in-frame clones only, not all of them. The sample carries roughly 64,000 clones, 87% recorded once. The sample here was CD4+ T cells from blood (PBMCs), taken 6 months after the transplant. The receptors were sampled from a human patient who received a combined kidney and bone marrow transplant. T cells may partly derive from the graft donor. Both conserved end residues are part of each CDR3. D genes are given only for firm matches. Only some rows state a clone size, as once, few, many or a class for expanded clones.

D gene	CDR3 length	clone size	J gene	V gene	CDR3 protein	CDR3 DNA
-	15	-	TRBJ1-4	TRBV29-1	CSVEGEGATNEKLFF	TGCAGCGTCGAGGGGGAGGGGGCAACTAATGAAAAACTGTTTTTT
TRBD2	14	-	TRBJ2-7	TRBV29-1	CSVSATGGSYEQYF	TGCAGCGTCTCGGCCACGGGAGGATCCTACGAGCAGTACTTC
TRBD1	15	-	TRBJ2-1	TRBV9	CASSPGTGIYNEQFF	TGTGCCAGCAGCCCCGGGACAGGGATTTACAATGAGCAGTTCTTC
TRBD2	13	once	TRBJ2-3	TRBV5-5	CASREIAGNTQYF	TGTGCCAGCAGGGAAATAGCGGGAAATACGCAGTATTTT
TRBD1	16	-	TRBJ1-1	TRBV19	CASRTTGNPMNTEAFF	TGTGCCAGTAGAACGACAGGGAATCCGATGAACACTGAAGCTTTCTTT
-	13	-	TRBJ2-7	TRBV9	CASSLRPIDEQYF	TGTGCCAGCAGCCTGAGGCCTATAGACGAGCAGTACTTC
-	13	-	TRBJ1-2	TRBV14	CASSQVTSGGYTF	TGTGCCAGCAGCCAAGTAACCTCAGGGGGCTACACCTTC
TRBD1	16	-	TRBJ1-6	TRBV19	CASSIETGTGRSPLHF	TGTGCCAGTAGTATAGAGACCGGGACAGGGCGATCACCCCTCCACTTT
TRBD1	16	-	TRBJ1-6	TRBV7-9	CASSPGQVGFGSPLHF	TGTGCCAGCAGCCCCGGACAGGTGGGATTCGGATCACCCCTCCACTTT
-	14	-	TRBJ1-1	TRBV19	CASSRVNRNTEAFF	TGTGCCAGTAGCAGGGTGAATCGGAACACTGAAGCTTTCTTT
-	16	-	TRBJ1-2	TRBV5-1	CASSTAGGLFNYGYTF	TGCGCCAGCAGCACCGCTGGCGGGCTATTCAACTATGGCTACACCTTC
TRBD2	16	-	TRBJ2-1	TRBV12-5	CASGLVLGTTYNEQFF	TGTGCTAGTGGTTTGGTACTTGGGACTACCTACAATGAGCAGTTCTTC
-	13	once	TRBJ1-2	TRBV7-2	CASSPSMEGGYTF	TGTGCCAGCAGCCCGAGCATGGAGGGTGGCTACACCTTC
-	14	-	TRBJ2-3	TRBV29-1	CSVEGGDSTDTQYF	TGCAGCGTTGAGGGCGGGGATAGCACAGATACGCAGTATTTT
TRBD2	16	few	TRBJ2-5	TRBV10-3	CAISGSGGPLQETQYF	TGTGCCATCAGCGGTAGCGGGGGCCCCCTCCAAGAGACCCAGTACTTC
TRBD2	16	once	TRBJ2-3	TRBV11-3	CASRGLAGGRTDTQYF	TGTGCCAGCAGGGGACTAGCGGGAGGACGCACAGATACGCAGTATTTT
-	14	-	TRBJ1-1	TRBV7-6	CASSLADSSAEAFF	TGTGCCAGCAGCTTAGCGGACAGCTCCGCTGAAGCTTTCTTT